The 8 T cell receptor beta chains in this list originate from one sample, sequenced in a study of blood T cell repertoires in COVID-19. Produced via immunoSEQ multiplex PCR; TCRdb's table is partial and in-frame only. The sample comprises more than 95,000 clones, about 90% of which are singletons, and roughly 6.2% rests with the top ten. The sample comprised peripheral blood. These receptors all come from a human donor in a cohort sampled during active COVID-19.

This clone was found once. This chain connects TRBV4-2 to TRBJ2-5, with TRBD2 matching 12 bases. The germline V gene has CDR1 LGHNA and CDR2 YNFKEQ. The CDR3 totals 17 residues. J was trimmed by 0 bases and V by 0 bases; bases with no gene match: 2. The CDR3 DNA sequence: TGTGCCAGCAGCCAAGATGGGACTAGCGGGTACCAAGAGACCCAGTACTTC. Protein: CASSQDGTSGYQETQYF.

The gene calls are TRBV4-1 and TRBJ2-1; weak D call: TRBD1 (6 bases). V lost 3 bases, J lost 5 bases, and 11 bases lay in between. Looked up from germline, CDR1 is MGHRA and CDR2 is YSYEKL. The length of the CDR3 is 14 residues. CDR3 in amino acids: CASSQANRDNEQFF. The DNA of the CDR3 is TGCGCCAGCAGCCAGGCAAACAGGGACAATGAGCAGTTCTTC.

The rearrangement uses TRBV21-1 and TRBJ1-1; the table's D gene call, TRBD1, was not cross checked with the DNA. TRBV21-1 is a known pseudogene. The CDR3 is 19 amino acids. Here the CDR3 reads CASSKRGLISGTANTEAFF. In DNA form, the CDR3 reads TGTGCCAGCAGCAAAAGGGGACTGATCTCAGGGACAGCAAACACTGAAGCTTTCTTT.

The chain is built from TRBV10-3 and TRBJ1-1; D gene uncertain. CDR1 and CDR2 (germline): ENHRY, SYGVKD. V was trimmed by 0 bases and J by 4 bases, leaving 6 bases between them. This CDR3 spans 13 amino acids. The CDR3 region is CAISESQTTEAFF. CDR3 nucleotide sequence: TGTGCCATCAGTGAGTCACAGACCACTGAAGCTTTCTTT.

J is TRBJ2-7 and V is TRBV15; 9 bases match TRBD1. Germline loops: CDR1 LNHNV, CDR2 YYDKDF (reference sequence). Trimming took 3 bases from V and 2 from J; bases not matched to a gene: 8. CDR3 length: 16 amino acids. CDR3 region: CATSREMGQGAYEQYF. Here the CDR3 DNA reads TGTGCCACCAGCAGGGAAATGGGACAGGGAGCCTACGAGCAGTACTTC.

In DNA form, the CDR3 reads TGCAGCGTTGCAATCGGGACAGGGAGGATCTACGAGCAGTACTTC. It encodes CSVAIGTGRIYEQYF. The rearrangement joins TRBV29-1 to TRBJ2-7; 9 bases are shared with TRBD1. This CDR3 has 15 residues. Germline V lookup: CDR1 SQVTM, CDR2 ANQGSEA. Trimming at V came to 4 bases and at J to 3 bases, leaving 10 bases not matched to a gene.

Only a few counts were recorded for this clone. The chain recombines TRBV29-1 with TRBJ2-7; 9 nucleotides line up with TRBD1. CDR1 is SQVTM and CDR2 is ANQGSEA in the germline V gene. V dropped 5 bases and J dropped 0; count of bases not matched to a gene: 5. The CDR3 loop spans 14 amino acids. The CDR3 nucleotides read TGCAGCGTTTGGGGGACAGGGTCCTCCTACGAGCAGTACTTC. This translates into CSVWGTGSSYEQYF.

V gene TRBV7-3 combines with J gene TRBJ2-2; 7 nucleotides align to TRBD1. With 1 base clipped from V and 4 bases from J, the junction kept 12 bases outside the gene matches. The CDR3 loop spans 18 amino acids. Germline V gene data show CDR1 as SGHTA and CDR2 as FQGTGA. This chain's CDR3 is CASSLKSKRQGGTGELFF. The CDR3 nucleotides are TGTGCCAGCAGCTTAAAATCAAAGAGACAGGGCGGCACCGGGGAGCTGTTTTTT.